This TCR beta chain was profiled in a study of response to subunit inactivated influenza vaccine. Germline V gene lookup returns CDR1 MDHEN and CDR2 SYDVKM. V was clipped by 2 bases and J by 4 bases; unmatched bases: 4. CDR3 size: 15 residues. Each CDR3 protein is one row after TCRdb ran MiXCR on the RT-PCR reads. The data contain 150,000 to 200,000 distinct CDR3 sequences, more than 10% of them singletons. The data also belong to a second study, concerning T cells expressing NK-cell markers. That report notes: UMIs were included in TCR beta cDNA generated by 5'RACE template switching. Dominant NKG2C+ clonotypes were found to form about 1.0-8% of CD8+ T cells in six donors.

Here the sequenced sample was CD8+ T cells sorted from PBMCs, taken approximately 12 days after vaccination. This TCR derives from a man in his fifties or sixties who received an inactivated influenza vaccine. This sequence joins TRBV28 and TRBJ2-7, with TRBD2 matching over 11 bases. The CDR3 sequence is CASSLVGLADYEQYF. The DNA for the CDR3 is TGTGCCAGCAGTTTAGTGGGACTAGCGGATTACGAGCAGTACTTC.